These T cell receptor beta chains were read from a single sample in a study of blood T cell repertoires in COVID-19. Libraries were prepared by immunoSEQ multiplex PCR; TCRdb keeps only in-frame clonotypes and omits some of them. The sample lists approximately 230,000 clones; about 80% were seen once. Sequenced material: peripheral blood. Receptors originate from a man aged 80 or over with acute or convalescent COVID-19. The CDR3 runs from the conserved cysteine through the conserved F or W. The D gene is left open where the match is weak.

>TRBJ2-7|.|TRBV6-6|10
TGTGCCAGCAAGGGGTACGAGCAGTACTTC
CASKGYEQYF
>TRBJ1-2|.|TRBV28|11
TGTGCCAGCAGTTCGGTACATGGCTACACCTTC
CASSSVHGYTF
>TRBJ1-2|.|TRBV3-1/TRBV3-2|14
TGTGCCAGCAGCCAGAGGGCGACTGACGGGGGCTACACCTTC
CASSQRATDGGYTF
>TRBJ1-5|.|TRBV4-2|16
TGTGCCAGCAGCCAAGAAAGGTCGTGGTCGGGGCAGCCCCAGCATTTT
CASSQERSWSGQPQHF
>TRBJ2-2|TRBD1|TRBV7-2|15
TGTGCCAGCAGCACCGGACAGGGGAGGGCCGGGGAGCTGTTTTTT
CASSTGQGRAGELFF
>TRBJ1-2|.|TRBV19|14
TGTGCCAGTAGTATAGCGGCGGCTAACTATGGCTACACCTTC
CASSIAAANYGYTF
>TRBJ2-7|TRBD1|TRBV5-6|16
TGTGCCAGCAGCCACTTAAAAGGGGGCTTCTCCTACGAGCAGTACTTC
CASSHLKGGFSYEQYF
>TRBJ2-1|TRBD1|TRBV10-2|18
TGCGCCAGCAGTGAGCGATCGCCACACAGGGGAGCAGAGGTTGAGCAGTTCTTC
CASSERSPHRGAEVEQFF
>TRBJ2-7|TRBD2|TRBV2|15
TGTGCCAGCACCGGATCAGGAGGCAGGGAGGGGGAGCAGTACTTC
CASTGSGGREGEQYF
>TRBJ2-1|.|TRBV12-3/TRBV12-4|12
TGTGCCAGCAGGGAAGGGGCGAATGAGCAGTTCTTC
CASREGANEQFF
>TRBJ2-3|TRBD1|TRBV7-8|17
TGTGCCAGCAGCGTATCACCGGGACAGGGGCGCACAGATACGCAGTATTTT
CASSVSPGQGRTDTQYF